This T cell receptor beta chain was identified in a study of T cells in Graves' hyperthyroidism and ophthalmopathy. Investigators excluded patients with uncontrolled infection, other autoimmune disease, pregnancy or lactation. Based on clinical symptoms, serum thyroxine and TRAb, thyroid ultrasound and orbital computed tomography, diagnoses were reached. CDR1 is ENHRY and CDR2 is SYGVKD in the germline V gene. The length of the CDR3 is 14 residues. V shed 1 base and J shed 5 bases, with 11 bases lying between them. Study-level results: The authors' 13 V-J model separated ophthalmopathy from stable hyperthyroidism. Most thyroid clonotypes expanded above 0.001 were also detected in blood.

A note on this clonotype: Its antigen is unknown.

Amplification targeted TCR beta CDR3 regions from RNA transcripts. Using the HTBI primer set, a first-round RT-PCR was run on the TCR CDR3. TCRdb fed the multiplex PCR reads into MiXCR, producing one record per CDR3 protein. Among 480,000 or so distinct CDR3 sequences listed, approximately 48% were seen once. This sequence originates from an adult woman with Graves' disease, either hyperthyroidism or ophthalmopathy (not recorded which). The J gene is TRBJ1-2, the V gene TRBV10-3; no clear D. The sequencing sample was made of peripheral blood or thyroid tissue (not recorded which). In DNA, the CDR3 is TGTGCCATCAGTGAGTGGGATTCGGGGTATGGCTACACCTTC. Its translation: CAISEWDSGYGYTF.